The 15 T cell receptor beta chains presented below share a single source sample, sequenced in a study of T cell repertoires in cytomegalovirus infection. One entry per CDR3 protein results from TCRdb running MiXCR on the reads. Among roughly 90,000 distinct CDR3 sequences, roughly a quarter were seen once, and the ten largest hold approximately 53%. Their antigens remain unidentified. This specimen was CD8+ T cells from cultured PBMCs, taken from culture after CMV antigen stimulation. These receptor sequences come from a human donor in good health (CMV status not recorded). Some clones in this sample may be carry-over from other donors' samples.

This clonotype has more than one count but fewer than ten. J is TRBJ2-7 and V is TRBV7-9, with no clear D. CDR3 length equals 13 residues. CDR1 SEHNR and CDR2 FQNEAQ come from the germline V gene (reference sequence). V was cut by 5 bases and J by 6 bases, with 14 bases left in between. This CDR3 is CASSPKGMGEQYF. As DNA, the CDR3 is TGTGCCAGCAGCCCCAAGGGTATGGGCGAGCAGTACTTC.

This clonotype was detected only a few times. The chain links TRBV2 to TRBJ2-5, with unresolved D. The V gene lost 0 bases and the J gene lost 3 bases, with 5 bases spanning the gap. This CDR3 is 13 amino acids long. Germline V gene lookup returns CDR1 SNHLY and CDR2 FYNNEI. CDR3 sequence (DNA): TGTGCCAGCAGTGAAGCGCGAGAAGAGACCCAGTACTTC. This sequence encodes CASSEAREETQYF. The variable domain in full, completed from reference TRBV2 and TRBJ2-5, reads EPEVTQTPSHQVTQMGQEVILRCVPISNHLYFYWYRQILGQKVEFLVSFYNNEISEKSEIFDDQFSVERPDGSNFTLKIRSTKLEDSAMYFCASSEAREETQYFGPGTRLLVL.

The chain uses TRBV9 and TRBJ1-2; D may be TRBD1 (5 bases). Germline CDR1 SGDLS, CDR2 YYNGEE. Trimming removed 0 bases from V and 2 bases from J, with 11 bases in between. The CDR3 is made up of 15 amino acids. The DNA for the CDR3 is TGTGCCAGCAGCGTAGCTCTCGGGACGAACTATGGCTACACCTTC. Its protein product is CASSVALGTNYGYTF.

This clonotype was recorded many times. V is TRBV7-9 and J is TRBJ1-6, with 7 positions matching TRBD1. J was trimmed by 9 bases and V by 1 base; bases with no gene match: 9. Per germline, CDR1 SEHNR and CDR2 FQNEAQ (reference sequence). The CDR3 sequence is 16 residues long. CDR3 DNA sequence: TGTGCCAGCAGCTTAGGGAGGGACAGCTTTCGTTCACCCCTCCACTTT. The encoded protein is CASSLGRDSFRSPLHF.

DNA for the CDR3: TGCGCCAGCAGCCAAGGGGCGGGGGGGCGAGGAGAGACCCAGTACTTC. It specifies CASSQGAGGRGETQYF. The rearrangement joins TRBV4-3 to TRBJ2-5, with 9 bases that match TRBD2. The germline V gene encodes CDR1 LGHNA and CDR2 YSLEER. The CDR3 runs 16 residues. V was pared by 1 base and J by 4 bases, with 7 bases of the junction left unmatched.

In its sample, this clonotype was seen many times. V gene TRBV5-4 combines with J gene TRBJ2-5; 10 bases match TRBD2. Germline assignment: CDR1 SGHNT and CDR2 YYREEE (reference sequence). The V and J ends lost 1 base and 3 bases, in that order; junction bases with no gene match: 9. The CDR3 length is 17 residues. CDR3 bases: TGTGCCAGCAGCTTGTCTGGTAGCGGGGGGCGGGAAGAGACCCAGTACTTC. Translated, it gives CASSLSGSGGREETQYF.

This clonotype was detected many times. The chain employs TRBV11-2 and TRBJ1-1; 10 bases match TRBD1. In germline, CDR1 is SGHAT, CDR2 FQNNGV. The trim removed 2 bases at V and 4 bases at J, leaving 7 bases unmatched. CDR3 length: 16 amino acids. The CDR3: CASSLWPGQGTTEAFF. CDR3 in DNA: TGTGCCAGCAGCTTATGGCCGGGACAGGGGACCACTGAAGCTTTCTTT.

This clonotype was counted between two and nine times. The genes are TRBV7-9 and TRBJ2-7; D tentatively reads TRBD1 or TRBD2 (5 bases each). V dropped 5 bases and J dropped 3 bases, with 17 bases sitting between them. Germline V gene data show CDR1 as SEHNR and CDR2 as FQNEAQ (reference sequence). CDR3 size: 15 residues. In DNA form, the CDR3 reads TGTGCCAGCAGCCACATAATGGGACGGATCTACGAGCAGTACTTC. Amino acid sequence: CASSHIMGRIYEQYF.

The gene calls are TRBV19 and TRBJ1-1, with 9 bases that match TRBD1. The CDR3 contains 14 residues. The germline gives CDR1 LNHDA, CDR2 SQIVND (reference sequence). Trimming took 6 bases from V and 4 from J; bases not matched to a gene: 6. The CDR3 DNA reads as TGTGCCAGTAGGGAGACAGGGGGGCCCACTGAAGCTTTCTTT. It codes for CASRETGGPTEAFF.

The chain links TRBV2 to TRBJ2-2; 9 nucleotides align to TRBD1. The germline CDR1 and CDR2 sequences are SNHLY and FYNNEI. The CDR3 covers 12 residues. The ends lost 10 bases at V and 6 bases at J; junction bases unmatched: 3. CDR3: CAMNRGPGELFF. Here the CDR3 DNA reads TGTGCCATGAACAGGGGGCCCGGGGAGCTGTTTTTT.

The chain combines TRBV4-1 with TRBJ2-5, with TRBD1 as a possible D gene (6 bases). This CDR3 has 18 amino acids. Germline-derived CDR1 and CDR2 are MGHRA and YSYEKL. Between the trimmed V and J ends, which lost 4 bases and 0 bases, there was a span of 21 bases. CDR3 in DNA: TGCGCCAGCAGCCCCCAGTCAGGGGCCCTGACGTACCAAGAGACCCAGTACTTC. Translating gives CASSPQSGALTYQETQYF.

The chain uses TRBV14 and TRBJ1-2, with D perhaps matching TRBD1 (5 bases). V was shortened by 5 bases and J by 3 bases, with 10 bases between the two germline ends. CDR1 SGHDN and CDR2 FVKESK come from the germline V gene. There are 13 residues in the CDR3. The CDR3 protein is CASSYGGDYGYTF. CDR3 nucleotides: TGTGCCAGCAGCTACGGAGGGGACTATGGCTACACCTTC. The variable domain in full, completed from reference TRBV14 and TRBJ1-2, reads EAGVTQFPSHSVIEKGQTVTLRCDPISGHDNLYWYRRVMGKEIKFLLHFVKESKQDESGMPNNRFLAERTGGTYSTLKVQPAELEDSGVYFCASSYGGDYGYTFGSGTRLTVV.

A few counts support this clonotype. The junction shows a germline mismatch at one end, possibly a read error. J is TRBJ2-7 and V is TRBV4-3; 9 nucleotides line up with TRBD2. The CDR3 is made up of 13 amino acids. Germline-derived CDR1 and CDR2 are LGHNA and YSLEER. The CDR3 sequence: CASSRREGREQYF. In nucleotides, the CDR3 is TGCGCCAGTAGCCGGCGGGAGGGCCGCGAGCAGTACTTC.

This clonotype showed up many times. The chain joins TRBV28 to TRBJ1-1, with D unclear. The CDR3 contains 12 residues. In germline, CDR1 is MDHEN, CDR2 SYDVKM. Trimming pared 2 bases from V and 10 bases from J, leaving 11 bases between. The CDR3 sequence is CASSLRSDAAFF. For the CDR3, the DNA is TGTGCCAGCAGTTTACGTTCAGACGCAGCTTTCTTT. Full variable domain (remainder filled in from reference TRBV28 and TRBJ1-1): DVKVTQSSRYLVKRTGEKVFLECVQDMDHENMFWYRQDPGLGLRLIYFSYDVKMKEKGDIPEGYSVSREKKERFSLILESASTNQTSMYLCASSLRSDAAFFGQGTRLTVV.

The rearrangement joins TRBV20-1 to TRBJ1-1; D unresolved. Trimming shortened V by 4 bases and J by 5 bases, and 11 bases separated the two germline ends. The CDR3 contains 12 residues. CDR1 and CDR2 from the germline V gene are DFQATT and SNEGSKA (reference sequence). The CDR3 is CSATVLNTEAFF. The CDR3 DNA is TGCAGTGCTACCGTTCTTAATACTGAAGCTTTCTTT.